These T cell receptor beta chains were read from a single sample in a study of cytomegalovirus exposure and HLA in healthy donors. TCRdb's copy holds only in-frame clones and misses some; the assay was immunoSEQ multiplex PCR. The profile shows about 140,000 clones, nearly 80% of them singletons. The specimen sequenced was PBMCs. These receptors all come from a male donor in good health and CMV-seronegative. CDR3s include the opening cysteine and the closing phenylalanine or tryptophan. The size field is filled for only some rows; it gives once, few, many or a size class.

size | V | CDR3
. | TRBV30 | CARQGLRGANVLTF
. | TRBV15 | CATYPGTGEPDEQYF
few | TRBV18 | CASSLVETRGEKLFF
. | TRBV5-1 | CASSLAVAYEQYF
. | TRBV14 | CASSQRGTGDPYEQYF
. | TRBV5-1 | CASSPGTGSGANVLTF
. | TRBV5-1 | CASSLGQGASYDYTF
. | TRBV5-4 | CASSLQGSGANVLTF
. | TRBV10-3 | CATLGTELTGELFF
few | TRBV4-1 | CASSQDWGEANIQYF
once | TRBV6-5 | CAGSFRQGPDTQYF
. | TRBV5-8 | CASSSPDRGYNSPLHF
. | TRBV7-2 | CASSVGTGDNYGYTF
. | TRBV7-9 | CASTQPAGGYGYTF
. | TRBV2 | CASSDTTGLEKLFF
. | TRBV5-1 | CASSFTRSYGYTF
. | TRBV7-9 | CASSLRRGLVTGELFF
. | TRBV5-6 | CASSFEEGYEQYF
. | TRBV28 | CASSLAGVESNQPQHF
. | TRBV10-3 | CAIRGQGGYEQYF
. | TRBV28 | CASTQGGANYGYTF
. | TRBV4-3 | CASSQDRTGTGVYGYTF
. | TRBV7-2 | CASSLVGGGRSDTQYF
few | TRBV7-3 | CASSAGRAGSGNTIYF
. | TRBV5-4 | CASGFQGRNEQFF
once | TRBV28 | CASGPGTGDEKLFF
. | TRBV4-1 | CASSPHSRGLGTEAFF
. | TRBV7-2 | CASSSGQGIGQPQHF
. | TRBV7-9 | CASSTGREAYTF
. | TRBV29-1 | CSVEEGATYEQYF
. | TRBV11-2 | CASSNRAGGRRAGELFF
. | TRBV28 | CASRVTGGYSPLHF
. | TRBV19 | CASRLSGGGHQPQHF
. | TRBV4-3 | CASSQEAPPGSGETQYF
once | TRBV6-5 | CASSYYTAAPNYGYTF
few | TRBV6-1 | CASSINLGYGYTF
. | TRBV27 | CASKTGALPANEQFF
. | TRBV6-5 | CASSYSSGAREQYF
. | TRBV7-2 | CASSLGQYNTEAFF
. | TRBV14 | CASSQVAGQGIYNEQFF
. | TRBV6-6 | CASRPLDGGAEAFF
. | TRBV4-1 | CASSQGAGKTYNEQFF
. | TRBV4-2 | CASSHVGGLNTEAFF
. | TRBV6-1 | CASSDRGYSNQPQHF
. | TRBV9 | CASSRGLAQETQYF
. | TRBV5-1 | CASSLGQGDGGHTF
. | TRBV18 | CASSPGASGETQYF
once | TRBV4-2 | CASSQDLGRPDTQYF
. | TRBV5-1 | CASSPTAGANVLTF
. | TRBV7-8 | CASSSTVRQAGTEAFF